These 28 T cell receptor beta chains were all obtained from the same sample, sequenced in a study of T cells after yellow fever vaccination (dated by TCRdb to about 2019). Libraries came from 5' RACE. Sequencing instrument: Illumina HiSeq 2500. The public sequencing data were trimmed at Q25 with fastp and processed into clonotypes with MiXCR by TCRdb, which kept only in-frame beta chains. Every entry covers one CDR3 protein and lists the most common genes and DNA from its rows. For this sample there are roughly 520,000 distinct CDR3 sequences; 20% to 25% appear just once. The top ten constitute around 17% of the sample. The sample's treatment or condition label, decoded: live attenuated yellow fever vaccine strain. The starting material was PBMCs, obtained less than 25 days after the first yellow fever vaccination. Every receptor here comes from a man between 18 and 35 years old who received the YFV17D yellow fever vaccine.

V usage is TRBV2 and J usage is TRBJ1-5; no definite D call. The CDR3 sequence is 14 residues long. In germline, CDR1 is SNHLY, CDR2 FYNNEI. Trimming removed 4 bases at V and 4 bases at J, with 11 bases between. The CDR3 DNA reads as TGTGCCAGCAGTGGTTTTATGGTGAATCAGCCCCAGCATTTT. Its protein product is CASSGFMVNQPQHF.

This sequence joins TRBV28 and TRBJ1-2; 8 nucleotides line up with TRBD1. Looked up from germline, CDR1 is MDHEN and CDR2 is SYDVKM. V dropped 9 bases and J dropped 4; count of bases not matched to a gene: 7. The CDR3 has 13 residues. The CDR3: CASGTGPFYGYTF. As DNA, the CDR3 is TGTGCCAGTGGGACAGGTCCTTTCTATGGCTACACCTTC.

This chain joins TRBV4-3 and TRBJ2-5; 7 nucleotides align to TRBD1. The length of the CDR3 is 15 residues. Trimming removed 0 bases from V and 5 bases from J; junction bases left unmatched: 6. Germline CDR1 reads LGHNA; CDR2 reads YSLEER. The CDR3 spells CASSQDPRGSETQYF. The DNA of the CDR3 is TGCGCCAGCAGCCAAGATCCCAGGGGGAGTGAGACCCAGTACTTC.

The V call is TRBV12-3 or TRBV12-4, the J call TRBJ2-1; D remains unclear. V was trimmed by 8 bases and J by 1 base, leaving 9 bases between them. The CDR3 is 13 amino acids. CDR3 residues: CASGVRSYNEQFF. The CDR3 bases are TGTGCCAGCGGGGTACGGTCCTACAATGAGCAGTTCTTC.

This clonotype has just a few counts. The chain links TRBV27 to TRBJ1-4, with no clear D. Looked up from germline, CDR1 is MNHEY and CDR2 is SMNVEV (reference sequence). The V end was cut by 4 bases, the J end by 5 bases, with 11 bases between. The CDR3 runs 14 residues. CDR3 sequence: CASSYGGPNEKLFF. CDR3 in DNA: TGTGCCAGCAGTTACGGAGGGCCAAATGAAAAACTGTTTTTT.

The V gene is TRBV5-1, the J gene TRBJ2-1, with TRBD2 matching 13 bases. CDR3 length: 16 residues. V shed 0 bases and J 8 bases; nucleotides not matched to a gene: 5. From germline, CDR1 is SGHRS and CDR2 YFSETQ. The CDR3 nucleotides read TGCGCCAGCAGCTTGGGAGTACTAGCGGGGGGGGATGAGCAGTTCTTC. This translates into CASSLGVLAGGDEQFF.

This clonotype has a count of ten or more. The CDR3 coding sequence is TGTGCCAGCAGCCCGACAGGGGTAGTGGAAAAACTGTTTTTT. Its protein product is CASSPTGVVEKLFF. The genes are TRBV12-3 or TRBV12-4 and TRBJ1-4; 8 bases are a match to TRBD1. The CDR3 covers 14 residues. V shed 6 bases, J shed 8 bases, and the junction held 8 bases outside the gene matches.

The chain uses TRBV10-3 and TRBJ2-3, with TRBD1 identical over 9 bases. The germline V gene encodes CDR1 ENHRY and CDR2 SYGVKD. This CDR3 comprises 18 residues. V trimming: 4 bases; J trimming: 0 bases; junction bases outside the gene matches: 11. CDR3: CAISASGTGTSSTDTQYF. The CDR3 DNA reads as TGTGCCATCAGTGCATCCGGGACAGGGACTTCCAGCACAGATACGCAGTATTTT.

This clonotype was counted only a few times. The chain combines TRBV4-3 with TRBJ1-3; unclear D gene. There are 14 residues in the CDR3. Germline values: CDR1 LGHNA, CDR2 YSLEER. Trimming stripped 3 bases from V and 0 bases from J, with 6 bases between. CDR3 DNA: TGCGCCAGCAGCCAGCAGAGCTCTGGAAACACCATATATTTT. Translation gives CASSQQSSGNTIYF.

CDR3 sequence reads: CASSRGGAYEQYV. As DNA, the CDR3 is TGTGCCAGCAGCCGGGGGGGGGCCTACGAGCAGTACGTC. The V and J genes are TRBV7-8 and TRBJ2-7, with 8 bases aligning to TRBD2. CDR3 size: 13 residues. V lost 5 bases, J lost 2 bases, and 2 bases stayed unmatched. Germline CDR1 SGHVS, CDR2 FQNEAQ.

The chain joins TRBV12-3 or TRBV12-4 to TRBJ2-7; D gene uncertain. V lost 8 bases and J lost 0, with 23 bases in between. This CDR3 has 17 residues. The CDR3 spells CASVSSTSSWSSYEQYV. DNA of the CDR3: TGTGCCAGCGTTTCCAGTACGTCCTCTTGGAGCTCCTACGAGCAGTACGTC.

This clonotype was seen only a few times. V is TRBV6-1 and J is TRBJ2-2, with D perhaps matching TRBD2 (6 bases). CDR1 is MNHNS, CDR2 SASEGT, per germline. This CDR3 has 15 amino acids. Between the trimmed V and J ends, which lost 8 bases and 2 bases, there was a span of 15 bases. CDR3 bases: TGTGCCAGCGGGGGGTCAGTCGAAAACACCGGGGAGCTGTTTTTT. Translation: CASGGSVENTGELFF.

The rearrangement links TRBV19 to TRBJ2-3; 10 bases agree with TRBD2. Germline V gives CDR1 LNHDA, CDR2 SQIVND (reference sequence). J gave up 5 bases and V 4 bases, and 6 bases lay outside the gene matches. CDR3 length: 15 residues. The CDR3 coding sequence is TGTGCCAGTAGTACTCCAGCGGGGGGGTTAGATACGCAGTATTTT. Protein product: CASSTPAGGLDTQYF. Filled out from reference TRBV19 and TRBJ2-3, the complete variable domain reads DGGITQSPKYLFRKEGQNVTLSCEQNLNHDAMYWYRQDPGQGLRLIYYSQIVNDFQKGDIAEGYSVSREKKESFPLTVTSAQKNPTAFYLCASSTPAGGLDTQYFGPGTRLTVL.

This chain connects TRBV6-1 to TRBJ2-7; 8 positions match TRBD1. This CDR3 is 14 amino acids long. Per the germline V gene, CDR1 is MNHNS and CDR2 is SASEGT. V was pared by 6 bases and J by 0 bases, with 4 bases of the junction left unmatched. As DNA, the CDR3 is TGTGCCAGCAGAGGACAGGGCGGCTCCTACGAGCAGTACTTC. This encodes CASRGQGGSYEQYF.

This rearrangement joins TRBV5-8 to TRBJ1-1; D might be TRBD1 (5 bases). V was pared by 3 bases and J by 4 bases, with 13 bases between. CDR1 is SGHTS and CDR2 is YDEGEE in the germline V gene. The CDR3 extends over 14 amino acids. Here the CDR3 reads CASSYGDWGTEAFF. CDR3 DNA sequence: TGTGCCAGCAGCTACGGGGACTGGGGCACTGAAGCTTTCTTT.

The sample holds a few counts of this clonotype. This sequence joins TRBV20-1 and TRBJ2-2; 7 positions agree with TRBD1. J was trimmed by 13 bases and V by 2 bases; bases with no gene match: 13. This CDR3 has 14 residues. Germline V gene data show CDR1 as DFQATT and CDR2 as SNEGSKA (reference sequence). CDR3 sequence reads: CSARPDRDKSALFF. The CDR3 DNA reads TGCAGTGCTAGACCAGACAGGGACAAATCGGCGCTGTTTTTT.

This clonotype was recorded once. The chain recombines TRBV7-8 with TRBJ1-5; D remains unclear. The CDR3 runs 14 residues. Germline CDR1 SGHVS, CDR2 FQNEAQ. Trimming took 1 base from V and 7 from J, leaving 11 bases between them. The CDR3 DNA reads TGTGCCAGCAGCTTAGAGAGATTCTGGCAGCCCCAGCATTTT. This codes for CASSLERFWQPQHF.

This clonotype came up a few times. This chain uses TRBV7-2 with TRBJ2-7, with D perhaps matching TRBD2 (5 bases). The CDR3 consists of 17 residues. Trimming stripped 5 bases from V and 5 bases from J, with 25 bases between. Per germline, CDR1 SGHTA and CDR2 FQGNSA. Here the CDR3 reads CASSQPINLGLVHEQYF. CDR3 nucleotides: TGTGCCAGCAGCCAACCTATAAACCTAGGACTGGTCCACGAGCAGTACTTC.

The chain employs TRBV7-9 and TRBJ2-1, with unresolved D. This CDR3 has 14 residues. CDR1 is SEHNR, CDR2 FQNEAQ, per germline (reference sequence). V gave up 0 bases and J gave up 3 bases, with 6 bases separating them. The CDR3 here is CASSLAGFYNEQFF. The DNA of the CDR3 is TGTGCCAGCAGCTTAGCGGGTTTCTACAATGAGCAGTTCTTC.

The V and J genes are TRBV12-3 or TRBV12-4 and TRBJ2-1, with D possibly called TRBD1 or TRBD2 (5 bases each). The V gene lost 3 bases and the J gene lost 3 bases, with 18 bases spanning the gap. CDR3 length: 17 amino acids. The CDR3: CASSFSGPRRHYNEQFF. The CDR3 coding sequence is TGTGCCAGCAGTTTTTCGGGACCCCGGAGACACTACAATGAGCAGTTCTTC.

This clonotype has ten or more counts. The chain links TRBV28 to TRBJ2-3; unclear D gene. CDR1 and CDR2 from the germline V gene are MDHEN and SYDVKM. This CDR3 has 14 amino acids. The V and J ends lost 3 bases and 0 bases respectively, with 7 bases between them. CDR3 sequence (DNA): TGTGCCAGCAGTTTCGAGGCTAGCACAGATACGCAGTATTTT. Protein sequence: CASSFEASTDTQYF.

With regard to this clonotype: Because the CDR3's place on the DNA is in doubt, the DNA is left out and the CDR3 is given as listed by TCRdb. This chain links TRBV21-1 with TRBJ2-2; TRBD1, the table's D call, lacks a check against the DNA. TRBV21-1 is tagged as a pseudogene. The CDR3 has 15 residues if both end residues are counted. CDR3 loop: CASSTTRGTPGSCFF.

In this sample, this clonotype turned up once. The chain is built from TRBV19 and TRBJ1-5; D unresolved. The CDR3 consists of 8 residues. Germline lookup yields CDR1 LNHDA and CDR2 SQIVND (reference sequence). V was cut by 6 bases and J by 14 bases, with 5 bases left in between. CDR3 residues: CASRGEHF. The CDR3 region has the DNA TGTGCCAGTAGAGGAGAGCATTTT.

CDR3 region: CASSWGQGFTEQYF. In nucleotides, the CDR3 is TGCGCCAGCAGCTGGGGACAGGGGTTTACCGAGCAGTACTTC. The chain employs TRBV5-1 and TRBJ2-7; 10 nucleotides align to TRBD1. Germline V gene lookup returns CDR1 SGHRS and CDR2 YFSETQ. After removal of 3 bases from V and 6 bases from J, the junction contained 6 bases not matched to a gene. This CDR3 spans 14 amino acids.

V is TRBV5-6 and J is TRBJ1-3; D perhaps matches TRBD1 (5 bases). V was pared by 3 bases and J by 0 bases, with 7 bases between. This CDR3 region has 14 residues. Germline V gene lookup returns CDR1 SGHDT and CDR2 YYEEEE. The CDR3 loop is CASSSGYSGNTIYF. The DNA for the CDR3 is TGTGCCAGCAGCTCAGGGTACTCTGGAAACACCATATATTTT.

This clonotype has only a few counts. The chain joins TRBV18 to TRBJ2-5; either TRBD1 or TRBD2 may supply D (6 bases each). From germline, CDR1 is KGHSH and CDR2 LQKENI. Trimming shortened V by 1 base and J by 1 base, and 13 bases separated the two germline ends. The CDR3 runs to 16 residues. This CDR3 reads CASSPRGAATQETQYF. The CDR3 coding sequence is TGTGCCAGCTCACCACGGGGGGCGGCGACCCAAGAGACCCAGTACTTC.

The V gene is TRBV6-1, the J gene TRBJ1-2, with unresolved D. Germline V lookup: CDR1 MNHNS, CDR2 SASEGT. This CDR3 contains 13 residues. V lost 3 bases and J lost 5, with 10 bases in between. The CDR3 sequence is CASSDPTEYGYTF. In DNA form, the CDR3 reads TGTGCCAGCAGTGACCCAACGGAGTATGGCTACACCTTC.

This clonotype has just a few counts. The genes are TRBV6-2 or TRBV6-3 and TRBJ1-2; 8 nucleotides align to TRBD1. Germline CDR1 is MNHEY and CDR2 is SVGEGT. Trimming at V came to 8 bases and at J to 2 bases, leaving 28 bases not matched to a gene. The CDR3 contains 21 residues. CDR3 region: CASSRIMLLARDRSANYGYTF. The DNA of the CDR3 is TGTGCCAGCTCCCGGATTATGCTCTTAGCCCGGGACAGGTCCGCAAACTATGGCTACACCTTC.